A single T cell receptor beta chain is shown here with its context. Its antigen is not known. The data were taken from a study of blood T cells in healthy people across ages. The authors drew about 10 milliliters of peripheral blood from each donor. Total RNA extraction produced at least 5 micrograms (per sample) for the study. The use of a sample-barcoded 5' primer and a J-beta primer mix characterized a second PCR of about 7 to 12 cycles. Through a template-switch adaptor with 12 random nucleotides, each cDNA molecule received a tag. TCRdb fed the 5' RACE reads into MiXCR, producing one record per CDR3 protein. The table shows around 850,000 distinct CDR3 sequences, with under 40% occurring only once. Study-wide points: More naive CD4+ cells and higher diversity marked long-lived donors relative to aged donors.

What was sequenced was blood. The clonotype originates from a man aged 18 to 30 in good health.

The CDR3 spells CASSHKSGYQSYEQFF. The DNA of the CDR3 is TGCGCCAGCAGTCACAAAAGCGGGTACCAATCCTACGAGCAGTTCTTC. V usage is TRBV5-1 and J usage is TRBJ2-1; the D gene is possibly TRBD2 (6 bases). This CDR3 comprises 16 residues. The ends were cut back, 5 bases at V and 10 bases at J, with 25 bases in the middle. Looked up from germline, CDR1 is SGHRS and CDR2 is YFSETQ.